The 13 T cell receptor beta chains below come from one sample, sequenced in a study of early T cells in non-severe SARS-CoV-2 infection. TCRdb reprocessed the 5' RACE reads via MiXCR and lists one record per CDR3 protein. The sample lists roughly 51,000 distinct CDR3 sequences, 11% occurring once. The sample was whole blood. The receptors originated from an adult who was a healthcare worker with PCR-confirmed SARS-CoV-2 infection or an uninfected control (not recorded which).

The chain has TRBV7-2 and TRBJ1-1; D unresolved. The CDR3 covers 12 residues. V was trimmed by 5 bases and J by 5 bases, leaving 9 bases between them. Germline assignment: CDR1 SGHTA and CDR2 FQGNSA. The CDR3 nucleotides are TGTGCCAGCAGCAACCGAGGGACTGAAGCTTTCTTT. It encodes CASSNRGTEAFF.

Comment on this clonotype: This may come from a read error, since a much larger clone is one base off. The chain links TRBV24-1 to TRBJ2-3; possible D gene TRBD2, 6 bases. The germline V gene encodes CDR1 KGHDR and CDR2 SFDVKD. V lost 5 bases and J 4 bases, leaving 9 bases between the germline ends. The CDR3 runs to 13 residues. This CDR3 reads CATSAGAPDTQYF. The CDR3 DNA sequence: TGTGCCACCAGTGCGGGAGCGCCAGATACGCAGTATTTT.

V and J are TRBV7-2 and TRBJ2-1, with D unclear. Trimming took 5 bases from V and 10 from J, leaving 9 bases between them. The CDR3 is 11 amino acids. Per the germline V gene, CDR1 is SGHTA and CDR2 is FQGNSA. The CDR3 DNA follows: TGTGCCAGCAGCGCCGTCCGGGAGCAGTTCTTC. It specifies CASSAVREQFF.

In its sample, this clonotype was seen a few times. The chain recombines TRBV11-2 with TRBJ2-1; 9 nucleotides line up with TRBD2. CDR1 is SGHAT and CDR2 is FQNNGV in the germline V gene. After removal of 6 bases from V and 5 bases from J, the junction contained 8 bases not matched to a gene. The CDR3 loop spans 15 amino acids. The CDR3 is CASSLAGLENNEQFF. The CDR3 region has the DNA TGTGCCAGCAGTCTAGCGGGACTAGAAAACAATGAGCAGTTCTTC.

The V gene is TRBV29-1, the J gene TRBJ1-1; D remains unclear. The CDR3 extends over 12 amino acids. Germline assignment: CDR1 SQVTM and CDR2 ANQGSEA. V was cut by 4 bases and J by 0 bases, with 6 bases left in between. The CDR3 bases are TGCAGCGTTGCCAAAATGAACACTGAAGCTTTCTTT. It yields the protein CSVAKMNTEAFF.

This clonotype was seen a handful of times. The chain employs TRBV20-1 and TRBJ2-1, with D possibly being TRBD2 (6 bases). Germline V CDR1 and CDR2: DFQATT, SNEGSKA (reference sequence). This CDR3 has 11 residues. V was trimmed by 5 bases and J by 10 bases, leaving 12 bases between them. This chain's CDR3 is CSADGLSEQFF. CDR3 bases: TGCAGTGCTGACGGACTATCCGAGCAGTTCTTC.

For this clonotype: A much larger clonotype is one base distant, so this may be a read error. The chain is built from TRBV3-1 and TRBJ2-7; no clear D. In germline, CDR1 is LGHDT, CDR2 YNNKEL (reference sequence). CDR3 size: 12 residues. The CDR3 DNA follows: TGTGCCAACAGCCGCAACAGCTACGAGCAGTACTTC. Translation gives CANSRNSYEQYF.

This clonotype has a count of ten or more. The chain carries TRBV28 and TRBJ2-7; D gene ambiguous. The CDR3 runs 15 residues. V gave up 1 base and J gave up 2 bases, with 12 bases separating them. CDR1 is MDHEN and CDR2 is SYDVKM in the germline V gene. The CDR3 DNA is TGTGCCAGCAGTTTATCCCCGGCCTGGACCTACGAGCAGTACTTC. Encoded protein: CASSLSPAWTYEQYF.

The CDR3 DNA is TGTGCCAGCAGTTTAGGGGGGCTCTCTGGGGCCAACGTCCTGACTTTC. It encodes CASSLGGLSGANVLTF. The J gene is TRBJ2-6, the V gene TRBV28; D could derive from TRBD1 or TRBD2 (6 bases each). CDR3 size: 16 residues. Trimming pared 2 bases from V and 0 bases from J, leaving 8 bases between. Germline V gives CDR1 MDHEN, CDR2 SYDVKM.

This clonotype came up many times. The chain uses TRBV28 and TRBJ1-5; a possible D gene is TRBD1 (5 bases). The V gene's germline CDR1 is MDHEN and CDR2 SYDVKM. Trimming took off 7 bases at V and 7 bases at J, with 14 bases between the two ends. The CDR3 has 13 amino acids. In DNA, the CDR3 is TGTGCCAGCATGCGGGACCTTCGGCAGCCCCAGCATTTT. This translates into CASMRDLRQPQHF.

This clonotype was counted only a few times. The rearrangement uses TRBV28 and TRBJ2-5; either TRBD1 or TRBD2 may fit D (6 bases each). CDR3 size: 14 residues. Germline values: CDR1 MDHEN, CDR2 SYDVKM. Trimming left V 7 bases short and J 5 bases short, with 17 bases between. Written as DNA, the CDR3 is TGTGCCAGCACCGGATGGGGGGCCGGGGAGACCCAGTACTTC. This sequence encodes CASTGWGAGETQYF.

This clonotype was counted between two and nine times. The genes are TRBV25-1 and TRBJ1-1; D uncertain. Germline V gene sequence: CDR1 MGHDK, CDR2 SYGVNS. Trimming took 1 base from V and 12 from J, leaving 21 bases between them. The CDR3 loop spans 15 amino acids. The DNA for the CDR3 is TGTGCCAGCAGTGAATTGTGGCCGTGGCAGCAAGGGACTTTCTTT. Its protein product is CASSELWPWQQGTFF.

This rearrangement joins TRBV7-9 to TRBJ2-7; D is ambiguous. Germline loops: CDR1 SEHNR, CDR2 FQNEAQ (reference sequence). The V end lost 5 bases, the J end lost 3 bases, and 8 bases lay between the germline ends. This CDR3 comprises 12 residues. This CDR3 is CASSPTNYEQYF. Written as DNA, the CDR3 is TGTGCCAGCAGCCCGACGAACTACGAGCAGTACTTC. Supplemented by reference TRBV7-9 and TRBJ2-7, the full variable domain reads DTGVSQNPRHKITKRGQNVTFRCDPISEHNRLYWYRQTLGQGPEFLTYFQNEAQLEKSRLLSDRFSAERPKGSFSTLEIQRTEQGDSAMYLCASSPTNYEQYFGPGTRLTVT.